This record concerns one TCR beta chain sequence. This entry is derived from a study of cytomegalovirus exposure and HLA in healthy donors. The CDR3 has 14 residues. With 5 bases removed from V and 9 bases from J, the gap between germline ends came to 21 bases. The PCR made use of 60 Vbeta and 13 Jbeta primers. The table came from immunoSEQ multiplex PCR; TCRdb's copy has only in-frame clones and leaves some out. The data show about 170,000 clones, approximately 84% seen once. The specimen was PBMCs. V is TRBV5-3 and J is TRBJ2-7; D possibly corresponds to TRBD2 (7 bases). TRBV5-3 is sorted into the ORF group, with uncertain function. The source of this sequence is a man between 18 and 29 years old in good health and CMV-seronegative. The CDR3 nucleotides are TGTGCCAGAAGTCCACCGGGCTCCCGGGGGGCGCAGTACTTC. This codes for CARSPPGSRGAQYF.